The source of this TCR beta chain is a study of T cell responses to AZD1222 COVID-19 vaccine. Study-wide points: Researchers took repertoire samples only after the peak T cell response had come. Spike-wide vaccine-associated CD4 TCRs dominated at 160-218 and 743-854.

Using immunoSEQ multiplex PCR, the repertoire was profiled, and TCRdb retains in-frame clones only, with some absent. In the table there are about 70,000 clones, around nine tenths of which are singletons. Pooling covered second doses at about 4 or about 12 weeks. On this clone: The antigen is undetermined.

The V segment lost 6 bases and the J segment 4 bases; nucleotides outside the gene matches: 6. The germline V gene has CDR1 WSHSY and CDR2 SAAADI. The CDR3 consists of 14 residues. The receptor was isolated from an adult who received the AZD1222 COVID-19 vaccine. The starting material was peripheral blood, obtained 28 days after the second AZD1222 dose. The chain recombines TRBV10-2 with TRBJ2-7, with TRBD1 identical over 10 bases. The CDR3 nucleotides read TGCGCCAGCAGCCGGGACAGGGGTATTTACGAGCAGTACTTC. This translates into CASSRDRGIYEQYF.